The T cell receptor beta chain under discussion was sequenced for a study of CD8 T cells in Susac syndrome (dated by TCRdb to the late 2010s). Background on the whole study: Of the Susac syndrome patients who were sequenced, over five had clinically active disease and about 8 were in clinical remission. At blood withdrawal, Susac syndrome patients were therapy-naive, treated with corticosteroids (with IVIg additionally given to some), or treated with IVIg alone. Clonality of the CD8+ T cell repertoire was compared between around 13 healthy donors, about 14 Susac syndrome patients and some 15 multiple sclerosis patients. The study used repertoire sequencing to test whether antigen drove CD8+ T cell activation and differentiation in Susac syndrome.

With respect to this clonotype: The clone's antigen remains unknown. Within one base of it there is no much larger clone, and no base qualities were kept.

General findings and caveats noted by the study authors: Clonal expansion was observed in Susac syndrome CD8+ repertoires, with the highest expansion in CD8+ TEMRA cells and greater expansion in clinically active than in remitting patients. The TCR sequencing and HLA analysis was acknowledged to have included a relatively small number of individuals. Sixteen Susac-specific public clones were identified in the total CD8+ repertoire, and several Susac-specific public clones were identified in the CD8+ TEMRA repertoire.

RNA was extracted using the RNeasy kit, and roughly 0.45 to 1 microgram was reverse transcribed with random hexamers. The immunoSEQ multiplex PCR assay, which covers 54 Vbeta and 13 Jbeta segments, was used to amplify TCR beta CDR3 regions. PCR amplification bias was corrected by using a synthetic template baseline for primer optimization and computational correction. As for the original processing: Only productive sequences were kept, with reads annotated to V, D and J genes according to IMGT and analyzed in immunoSEQ Analyzer. Clonality was computed as one minus Shannon entropy normalized by log2 of the number of productive unique sequences. Public and private clones were assessed among the 100 most prevalent clones of each patient and control. Susac-specific clones were defined as absent from healthy and MS cohorts, 1052 published viral clones and other ImmuneACCESS disease sequences. Through fastp at Q25 and MiXCR, TCRdb rebuilt clones from the public reads, retaining in-frame beta chains. Entries that share a CDR3 protein sequence are merged under the most common genes and DNA. In this record, the V and J calls reflect TCRdb's handling and not the investigators' own analysis. This sample comprises about 100,000 distinct CDR3 sequences, nearly 97% of them detected only once. The ten largest clonotypes hold approximately 0.3% of the sample.

High-throughput TCR beta sequencing profiled peripheral blood CD8+ and CD4+ T cells from healthy donors, Susac syndrome patients and multiple sclerosis patients. Susac syndrome patients met recently defined diagnostic criteria for definite or probable disease. Bulk CD8+ and CD4+ T cells were purified by magnetic negative isolation, while CD8+ TEMRA cells were enriched using FACS. Blood was drawn into EDTA tubes, processed within 24 hours, and PBMCs were isolated by density gradient centrifugation. PBMCs intended for TCR sequencing were cryopreserved in liquid nitrogen and thawed later in a water bath at 37 degrees C. The sorted or isolated CD4+, CD8+ and CD8+ TEMRA cells had a purity of 90% or higher. The junction shows trimming of 5 bases on V and 5 bases on J, and the gene matches do not reach 10 bases of it. The CDR3 spans 16 residues, from the cysteine through the phenylalanine. Only the CDR3 region is kept as DNA, spanning 48 bases read in frame from base 1. Looking up the germline V gene yields CDR1 SGHVS and CDR2 FNYEAQ.

The chain couples TRBV7-6 to TRBJ2-5, with 11 bases aligning to TRBD2. Sequenced input: CD8+ T cells from PBMCs. This receptor was identified in a human donor with Susac syndrome. The DNA sequence is given as TGTGCCAGCAGCACCCAGAGTCTAGCGGGAGGTGAGACCCAGTACTTC. This translates into CASSTQSLAGGETQYF.